This T cell receptor (beta chain) was sequenced in a study of shared clonotypes between healthy human individuals. Study context: With ages of 18 to 49, the donors were a couple of women and a few men. General study results and limits: Sequencing of the sorted subsets was shown by rarefaction to be incomplete despite large depth. The study found lower generation probabilities in non-shared clonotypes than in those shared by all four donors.

The table lists this clone with a count of one. Its antigen is still unknown. Per the authors' pipeline: Junction-only sequences produced by ImmunoSEQ had no quality scores, so filtering differed. Assay used: immunoSEQ multiplex PCR; TCRdb lists only in-frame clones, some missing. The V and J calls and clone size were taken over from that table, and D and trimming were inferred from the DNA. The table lists 2 million to 2.5 million clones, approximately 93% of them singletons. V lost 4 bases to trimming and J lost 6 bases, with 13 bases between them. Germline V gene sequence: CDR1 SGHNT, CDR2 YENEEA. The CDR3 sequence is 14 residues long.

The chain joins TRBV11-3 to TRBJ2-1; D is perhaps TRBD1 (7 bases). This sequence was found in a man aged 18-30 years in good health. Some clones in this sample may be carry-over from other donors' samples. The specimen was naive CD4+ T cells from PBMCs. The sample's subset: CD45RA+ positively selected. The CDR3 here is CASSSQGGPNEQFF. Written as DNA, the CDR3 is TGTGCCAGCAGCTCCCAGGGGGGACCCAATGAGCAGTTCTTC.